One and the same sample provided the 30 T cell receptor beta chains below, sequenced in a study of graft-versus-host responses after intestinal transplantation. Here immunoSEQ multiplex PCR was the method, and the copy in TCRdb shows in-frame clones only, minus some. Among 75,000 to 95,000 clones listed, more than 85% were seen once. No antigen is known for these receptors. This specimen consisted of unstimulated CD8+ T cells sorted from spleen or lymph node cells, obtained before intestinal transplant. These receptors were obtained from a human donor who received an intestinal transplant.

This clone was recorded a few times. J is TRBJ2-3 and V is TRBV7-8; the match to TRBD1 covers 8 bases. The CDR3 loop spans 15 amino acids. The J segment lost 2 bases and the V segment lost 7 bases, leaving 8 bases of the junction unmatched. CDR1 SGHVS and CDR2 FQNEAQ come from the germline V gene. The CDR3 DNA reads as TGTGCCAGCATGATGGACAGGGCGACCACAGATACGCAGTATTTT. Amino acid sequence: CASMMDRATTDTQYF. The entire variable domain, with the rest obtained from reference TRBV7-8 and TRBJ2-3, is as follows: GAGVSQSPRYKVAKRGQDVALRCDPISGHVSLFWYQQALGQGPEFLTYFQNEAQLDKSGLPSDRFFAERPEGSVSTLKIQRTQQEDSAVYLCASMMDRATTDTQYFGPGTRLTVL.

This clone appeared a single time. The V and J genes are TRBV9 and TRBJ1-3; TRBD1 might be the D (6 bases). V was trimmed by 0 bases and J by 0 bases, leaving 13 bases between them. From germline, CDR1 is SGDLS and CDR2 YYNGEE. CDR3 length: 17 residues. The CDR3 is CASSVGDTLLSGNTIYF. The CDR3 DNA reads TGTGCCAGCAGCGTAGGGGACACCCTCCTCTCTGGAAACACCATATATTTT.

As DNA, the CDR3 is TGCAGCGTCCGGGGCACTGAAGCTTTCTTT. Protein: CSVRGTEAFF. This rearrangement joins TRBV29-1 to TRBJ1-1; D call uncertain. V lost 6 bases and J 4 bases, leaving 6 bases between the germline ends. In germline, CDR1 is SQVTM, CDR2 ANQGSEA. This CDR3 region has 10 residues.

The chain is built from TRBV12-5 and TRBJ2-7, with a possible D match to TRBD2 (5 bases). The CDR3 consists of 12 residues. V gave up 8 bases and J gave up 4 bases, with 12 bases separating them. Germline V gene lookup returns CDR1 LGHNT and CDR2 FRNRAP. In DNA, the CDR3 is TGTGCTAGTTCCTTCGGGGAGTACGAGCAGTACTTC. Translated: CASSFGEYEQYF. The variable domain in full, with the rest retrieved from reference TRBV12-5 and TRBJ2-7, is DARVTQTPRHKVTEMGQEVTMRCQPILGHNTVFWYRQTMMQGLELLAYFRNRAPLDDSGMPKDRFSAEMPDATLATLKIQPSEPRDSAVYFCASSFGEYEQYFGPGTRLTVT.

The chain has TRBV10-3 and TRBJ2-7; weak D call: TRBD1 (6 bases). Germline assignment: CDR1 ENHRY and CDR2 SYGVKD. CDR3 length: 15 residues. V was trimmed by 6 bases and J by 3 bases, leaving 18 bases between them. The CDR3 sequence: CAIRGDTRKYYEQYF. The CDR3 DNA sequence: TGTGCCATCAGAGGGGACACCCGAAAATACTACGAGCAGTACTTC.

The CDR3 coding sequence is TGCGCCAGCAGCTCGTCCCTTGCGGGGGGGCGGGATGAGCAGTTCTTC. Translating it yields CASSSSLAGGRDEQFF. V and J are TRBV5-1 and TRBJ2-1; TRBD2 matches 9 bases. V shed 3 bases and J 8 bases; nucleotides not matched to a gene: 12. This CDR3 region has 16 residues. The germline gives CDR1 SGHRS, CDR2 YFSETQ.

The CDR3 DNA reads TGTGCCAGCTCCGAGTCGGTGGTTGAAGCTTTCTTT. It yields the protein CASSESVVEAFF. This chain links TRBV11-2 with TRBJ1-1; D is ambiguous. Trimming took off 8 bases at V and 7 bases at J, with 14 bases between the two ends. This CDR3 is 12 amino acids long. Germline V gives CDR1 SGHAT, CDR2 FQNNGV.

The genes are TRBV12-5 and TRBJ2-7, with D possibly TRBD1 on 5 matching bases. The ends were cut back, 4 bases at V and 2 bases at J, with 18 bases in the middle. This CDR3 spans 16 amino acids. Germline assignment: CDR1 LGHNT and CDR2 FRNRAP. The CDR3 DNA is TGTGCTAGTGGTTCGATCGAGCCAGGGTTCCCCTACGAGCAGTACTTC. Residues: CASGSIEPGFPYEQYF. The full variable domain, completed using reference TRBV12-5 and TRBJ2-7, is DARVTQTPRHKVTEMGQEVTMRCQPILGHNTVFWYRQTMMQGLELLAYFRNRAPLDDSGMPKDRFSAEMPDATLATLKIQPSEPRDSAVYFCASGSIEPGFPYEQYFGPGTRLTVT.

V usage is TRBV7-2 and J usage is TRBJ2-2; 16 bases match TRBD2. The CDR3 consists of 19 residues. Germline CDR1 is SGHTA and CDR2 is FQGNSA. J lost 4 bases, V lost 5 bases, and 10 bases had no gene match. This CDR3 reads CASSILGLAGGQTTGELFF. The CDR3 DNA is TGTGCCAGCAGCATTCTGGGACTAGCGGGGGGGCAGACCACCGGGGAGCTGTTTTTT.

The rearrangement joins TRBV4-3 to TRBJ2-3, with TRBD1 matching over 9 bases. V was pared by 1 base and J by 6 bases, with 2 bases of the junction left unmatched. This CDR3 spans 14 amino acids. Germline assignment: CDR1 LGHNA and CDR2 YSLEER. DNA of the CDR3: TGCGCCAGCAGCCAAGGACAGGGGGGGGATACGCAGTATTTT. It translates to CASSQGQGGDTQYF.

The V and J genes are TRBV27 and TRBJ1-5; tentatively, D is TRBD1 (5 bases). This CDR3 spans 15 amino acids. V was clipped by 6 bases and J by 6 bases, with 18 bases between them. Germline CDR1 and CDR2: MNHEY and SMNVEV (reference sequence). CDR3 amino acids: CASSLGTGGIQPQHF. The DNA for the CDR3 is TGTGCCAGCAGCCTAGGGACGGGGGGAATTCAGCCCCAGCATTTT.

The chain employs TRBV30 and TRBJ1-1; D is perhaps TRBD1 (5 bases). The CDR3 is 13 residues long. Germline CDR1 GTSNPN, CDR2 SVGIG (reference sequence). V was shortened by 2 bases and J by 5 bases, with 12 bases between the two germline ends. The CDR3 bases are TGTGCCTGGAGTCAACAGGCGGGGACTGAAGCTTTCTTT. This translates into CAWSQQAGTEAFF.

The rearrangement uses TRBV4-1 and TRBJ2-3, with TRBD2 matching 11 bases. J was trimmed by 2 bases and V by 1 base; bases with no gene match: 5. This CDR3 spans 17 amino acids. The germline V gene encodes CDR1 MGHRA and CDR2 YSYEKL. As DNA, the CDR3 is TGCGCCAGCAGCCAAGTGGTGACTAGCGGGGTCACAGATACGCAGTATTTT. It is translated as CASSQVVTSGVTDTQYF.

CDR3 DNA sequence: TGCGCCAGCAGCCAAGACAGGGGAGGGAGCACTGAAGCTTTCTTT. It codes for CASSQDRGGSTEAFF. The chain employs TRBV4-1 and TRBJ1-1; perhaps TRBD1 as D (6 bases). Per the germline V gene, CDR1 is MGHRA and CDR2 is YSYEKL. The ends were cut back, 0 bases at V and 4 bases at J, with 12 bases in the middle. This CDR3 comprises 15 residues.

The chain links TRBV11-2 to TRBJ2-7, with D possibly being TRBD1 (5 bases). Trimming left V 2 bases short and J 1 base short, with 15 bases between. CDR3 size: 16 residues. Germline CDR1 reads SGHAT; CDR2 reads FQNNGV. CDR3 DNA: TGTGCCAGCAGCTTATCCCATCATGACAGTTCCTACGAGCAGTACTTC. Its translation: CASSLSHHDSSYEQYF.

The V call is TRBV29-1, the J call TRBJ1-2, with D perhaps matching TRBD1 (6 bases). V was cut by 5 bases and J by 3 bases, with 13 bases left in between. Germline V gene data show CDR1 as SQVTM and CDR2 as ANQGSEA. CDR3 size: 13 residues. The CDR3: CSVPTGQYYGYTF. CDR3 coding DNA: TGCAGCGTTCCGACAGGCCAGTACTATGGCTACACCTTC.

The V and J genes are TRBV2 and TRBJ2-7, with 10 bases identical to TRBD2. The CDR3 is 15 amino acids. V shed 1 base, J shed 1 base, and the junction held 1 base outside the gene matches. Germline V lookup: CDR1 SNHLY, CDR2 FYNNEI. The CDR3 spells CASSEGTSGSYEQYF. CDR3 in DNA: TGTGCCAGCAGTGAAGGGACTAGCGGTTCCTACGAGCAGTACTTC.

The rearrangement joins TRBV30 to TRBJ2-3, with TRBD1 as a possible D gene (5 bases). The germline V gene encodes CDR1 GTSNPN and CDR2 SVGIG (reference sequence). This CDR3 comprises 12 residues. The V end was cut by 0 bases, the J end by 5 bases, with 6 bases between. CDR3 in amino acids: CAWSVGEDTQYF. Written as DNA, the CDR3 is TGTGCCTGGAGTGTAGGGGAAGATACGCAGTATTTT.

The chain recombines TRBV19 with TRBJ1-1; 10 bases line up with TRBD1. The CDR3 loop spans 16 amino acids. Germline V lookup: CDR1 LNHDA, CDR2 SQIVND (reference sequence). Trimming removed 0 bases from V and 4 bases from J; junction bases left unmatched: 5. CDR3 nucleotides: TGTGCCAGTAGTATAGATCGGACAGGGGGATTCACTGAAGCTTTCTTT. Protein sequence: CASSIDRTGGFTEAFF.

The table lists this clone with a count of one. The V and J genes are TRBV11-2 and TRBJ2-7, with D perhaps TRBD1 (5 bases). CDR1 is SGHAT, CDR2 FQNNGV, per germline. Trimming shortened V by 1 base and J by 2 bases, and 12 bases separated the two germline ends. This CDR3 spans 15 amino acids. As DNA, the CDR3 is TGTGCCAGCAGCTTAGTTAGGGCAGGGACCTACGAGCAGTACTTC. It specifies CASSLVRAGTYEQYF.

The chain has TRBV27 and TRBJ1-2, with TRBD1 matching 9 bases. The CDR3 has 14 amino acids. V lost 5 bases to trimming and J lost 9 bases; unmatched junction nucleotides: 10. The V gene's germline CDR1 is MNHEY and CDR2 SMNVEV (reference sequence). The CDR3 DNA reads TGTGCCAGCAGTCTCCTGGGACAGGGAAGGAGCTACACCTTC. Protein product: CASSLLGQGRSYTF.

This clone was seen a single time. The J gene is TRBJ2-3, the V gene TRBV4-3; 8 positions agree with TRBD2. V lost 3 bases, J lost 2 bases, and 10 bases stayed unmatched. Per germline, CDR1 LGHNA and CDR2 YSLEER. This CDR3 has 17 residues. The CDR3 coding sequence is TGCGCCAGCAGCCACTTGGGGGCGGGGGGACCCACAGATACGCAGTATTTT. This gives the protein CASSHLGAGGPTDTQYF.

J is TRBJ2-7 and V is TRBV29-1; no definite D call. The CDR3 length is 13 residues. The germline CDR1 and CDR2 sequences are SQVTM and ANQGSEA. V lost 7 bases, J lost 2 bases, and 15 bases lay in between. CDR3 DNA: TGCAGCGCCGGCGGTGAGAACGCCTACGAGCAGTACTTC. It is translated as CSAGGENAYEQYF.

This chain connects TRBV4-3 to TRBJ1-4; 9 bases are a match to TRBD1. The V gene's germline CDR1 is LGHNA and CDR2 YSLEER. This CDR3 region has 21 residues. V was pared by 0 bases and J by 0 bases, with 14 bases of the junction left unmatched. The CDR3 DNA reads TGCGCCAGCAGCCAAGATAGGGGACAGGGAGGGGACCATGCAACTAATGAAAAACTGTTTTTT. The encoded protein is CASSQDRGQGGDHATNEKLFF.

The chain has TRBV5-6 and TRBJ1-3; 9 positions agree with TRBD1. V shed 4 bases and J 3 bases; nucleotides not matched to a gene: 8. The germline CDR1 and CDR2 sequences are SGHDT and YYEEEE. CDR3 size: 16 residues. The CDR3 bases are TGTGCCAGCAGCATCCCGGGACAGGGAAGTGGAAACACCATATATTTT. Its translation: CASSIPGQGSGNTIYF.

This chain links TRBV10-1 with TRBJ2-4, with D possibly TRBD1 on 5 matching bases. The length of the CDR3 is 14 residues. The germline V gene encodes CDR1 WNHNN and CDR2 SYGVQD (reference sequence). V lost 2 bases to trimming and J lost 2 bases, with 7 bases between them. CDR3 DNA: TGCGCCAGCAGTGAGGCAGGGACCAAAAACATTCAGTACTTC. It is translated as CASSEAGTKNIQYF.

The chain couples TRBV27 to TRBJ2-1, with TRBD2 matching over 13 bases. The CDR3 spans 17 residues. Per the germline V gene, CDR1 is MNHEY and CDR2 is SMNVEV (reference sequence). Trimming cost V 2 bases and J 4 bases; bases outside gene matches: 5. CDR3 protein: CASSLPQLAGGYNEQFF. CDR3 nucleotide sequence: TGTGCCAGCAGTTTACCCCAACTAGCGGGGGGGTACAATGAGCAGTTCTTC.

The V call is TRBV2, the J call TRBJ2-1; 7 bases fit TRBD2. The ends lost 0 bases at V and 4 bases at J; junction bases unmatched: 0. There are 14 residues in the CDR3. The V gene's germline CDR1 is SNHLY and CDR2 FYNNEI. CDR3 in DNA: TGTGCCAGCAGTGAAGCGGGGGGGTACAATGAGCAGTTCTTC. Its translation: CASSEAGGYNEQFF.

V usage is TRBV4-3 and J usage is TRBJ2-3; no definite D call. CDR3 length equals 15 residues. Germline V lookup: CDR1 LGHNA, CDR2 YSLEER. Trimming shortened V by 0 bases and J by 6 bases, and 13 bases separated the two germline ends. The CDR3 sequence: CASSQDKTPRDTQYF. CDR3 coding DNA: TGCGCCAGCAGCCAAGATAAAACGCCCAGGGATACGCAGTATTTT.

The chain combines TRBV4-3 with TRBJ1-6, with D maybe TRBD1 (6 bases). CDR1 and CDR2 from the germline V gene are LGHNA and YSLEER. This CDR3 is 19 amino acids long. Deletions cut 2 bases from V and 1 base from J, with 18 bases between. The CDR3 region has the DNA TGCGCCAGCAGCCAATCAAGGAACACAGGGACGTCCTATAATTCACCCCTCCACTTT. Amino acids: CASSQSRNTGTSYNSPLHF.